This T cell receptor (beta chain) was obtained from a study of blood T cells in healthy people across ages. Study-wide findings and caveats: Diversity of TCR beta per million T cells declined in a roughly linear way with age.

Sample donors were healthy Caucasian individuals that came from Russia, aged roughly 6 to 90. A J-beta primer mix and a sample-barcoded 5' primer were used in a second PCR of about 7 to 11 cycles. In TCRdb, the 5' RACE reads were re-called with MiXCR into one record per CDR3 protein. Here the sample spans about 650,000 distinct CDR3 sequences, approximately 31% being singletons. This CDR3 region has 14 residues. Per germline, CDR1 DFQATT and CDR2 SNEGSKA (reference sequence). V was pared by 3 bases and J by 5 bases, with 17 bases between. This clonotype occurred many times. Its target is unknown. The TCR comes from an elderly woman in good health. The chain has TRBV20-1 and TRBJ2-7, with a tentative D call TRBD1 (5 bases). The specimen sequenced was blood. The CDR3 reads CSASKATAHNEQYF. CDR3 coding DNA: TGCAGTGCTAGTAAGGCGACAGCACATAACGAGCAGTACTTC.